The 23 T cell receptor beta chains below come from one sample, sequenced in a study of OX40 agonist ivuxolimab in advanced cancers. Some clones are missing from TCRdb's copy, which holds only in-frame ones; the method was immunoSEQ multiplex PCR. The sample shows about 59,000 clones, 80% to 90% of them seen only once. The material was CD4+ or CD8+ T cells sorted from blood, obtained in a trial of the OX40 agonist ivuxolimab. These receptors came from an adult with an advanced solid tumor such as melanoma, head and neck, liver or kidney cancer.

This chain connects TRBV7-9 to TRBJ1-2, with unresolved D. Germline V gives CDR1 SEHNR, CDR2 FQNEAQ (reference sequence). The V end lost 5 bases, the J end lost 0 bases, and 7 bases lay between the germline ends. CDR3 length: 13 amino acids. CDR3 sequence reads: CASSADTNYGYTF. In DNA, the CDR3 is TGTGCCAGCAGCGCTGACACTAACTATGGCTACACCTTC.

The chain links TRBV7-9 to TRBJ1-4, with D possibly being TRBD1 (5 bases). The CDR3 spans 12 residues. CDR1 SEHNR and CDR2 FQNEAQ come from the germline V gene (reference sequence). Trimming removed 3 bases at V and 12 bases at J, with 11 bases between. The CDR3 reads CASSLEIGELFF. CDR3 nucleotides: TGTGCCAGCAGCTTGGAAATAGGGGAACTGTTTTTT.

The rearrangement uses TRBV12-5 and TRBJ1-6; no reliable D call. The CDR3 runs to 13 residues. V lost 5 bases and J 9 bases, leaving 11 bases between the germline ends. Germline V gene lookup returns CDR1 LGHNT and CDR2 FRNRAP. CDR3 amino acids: CASGIEEGSPLHF. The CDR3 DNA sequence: TGTGCTAGTGGTATAGAAGAGGGTTCACCCCTCCACTTT.

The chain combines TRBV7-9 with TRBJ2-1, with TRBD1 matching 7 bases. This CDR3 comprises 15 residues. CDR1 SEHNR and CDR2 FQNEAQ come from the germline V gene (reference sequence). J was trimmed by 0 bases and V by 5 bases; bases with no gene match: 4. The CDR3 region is CASSPTGDSYNEQFF. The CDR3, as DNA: TGTGCCAGCAGCCCAACAGGGGACTCCTACAATGAGCAGTTCTTC.

CDR3 coding DNA: TGTGCCAGCAGCTTGGATGGACAGGGGGATCATCAGCCCCAGCATTTT. Translated, it gives CASSLDGQGDHQPQHF. The chain uses TRBV5-4 and TRBJ1-5; TRBD1 matches at 10 bases. Germline CDR1 is SGHNT and CDR2 is YYREEE (reference sequence). The CDR3 extends over 16 amino acids. Unmatched junction bases numbered 5, after V lost 0 bases and J lost 5 bases.

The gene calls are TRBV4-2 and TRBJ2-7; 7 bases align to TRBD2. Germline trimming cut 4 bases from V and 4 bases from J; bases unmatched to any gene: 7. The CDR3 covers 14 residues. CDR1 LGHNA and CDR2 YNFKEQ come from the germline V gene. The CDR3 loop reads CASSLGLVEYEQYF. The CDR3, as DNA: TGTGCCAGCAGCCTCGGACTAGTTGAATACGAGCAGTACTTC.

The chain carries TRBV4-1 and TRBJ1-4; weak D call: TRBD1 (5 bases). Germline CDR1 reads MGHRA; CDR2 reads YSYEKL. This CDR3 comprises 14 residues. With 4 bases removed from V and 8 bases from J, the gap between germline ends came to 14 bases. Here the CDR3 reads CASSPDRGGEKLFF. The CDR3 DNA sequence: TGCGCCAGCAGCCCCGACCGGGGGGGAGAAAAACTGTTTTTT.

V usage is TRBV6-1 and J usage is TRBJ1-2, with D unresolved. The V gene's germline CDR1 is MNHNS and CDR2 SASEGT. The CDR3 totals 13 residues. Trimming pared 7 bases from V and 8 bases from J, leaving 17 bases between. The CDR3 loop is CASIPQPREGYTF. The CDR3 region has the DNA TGTGCCAGCATACCTCAACCCCGTGAGGGCTACACCTTC.

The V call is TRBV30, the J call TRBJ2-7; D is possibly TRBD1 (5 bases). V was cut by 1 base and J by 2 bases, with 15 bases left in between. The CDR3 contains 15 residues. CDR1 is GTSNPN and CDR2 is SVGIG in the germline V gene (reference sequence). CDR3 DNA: TGTGCCTGGAGTGGCAGGACAAAAGGAACCTACGAGCAGTACTTC. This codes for CAWSGRTKGTYEQYF.

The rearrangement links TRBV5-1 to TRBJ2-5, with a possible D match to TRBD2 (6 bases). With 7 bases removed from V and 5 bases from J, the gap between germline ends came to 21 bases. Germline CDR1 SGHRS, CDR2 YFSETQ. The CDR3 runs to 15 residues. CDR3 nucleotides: TGCGCCAGCGGACGGGAGAGGACACGTCGCGAGACCCAGTACTTC. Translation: CASGRERTRRETQYF.

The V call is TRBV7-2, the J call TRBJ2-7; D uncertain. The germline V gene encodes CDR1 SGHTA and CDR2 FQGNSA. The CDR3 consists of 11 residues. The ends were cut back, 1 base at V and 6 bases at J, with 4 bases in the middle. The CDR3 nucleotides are TGTGCCAGCAGCTTAGAACTCGAGCAGTACTTC. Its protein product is CASSLELEQYF.

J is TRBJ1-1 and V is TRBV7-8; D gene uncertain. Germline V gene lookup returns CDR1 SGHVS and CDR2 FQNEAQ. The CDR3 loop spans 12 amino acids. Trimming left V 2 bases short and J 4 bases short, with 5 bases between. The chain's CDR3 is CASSLSPTEAFF. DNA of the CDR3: TGTGCCAGCAGCTTATCACCCACTGAAGCTTTCTTT.

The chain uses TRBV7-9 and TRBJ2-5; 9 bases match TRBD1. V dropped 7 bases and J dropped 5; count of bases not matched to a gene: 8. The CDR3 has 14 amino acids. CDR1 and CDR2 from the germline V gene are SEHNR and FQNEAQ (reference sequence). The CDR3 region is CASTHLGQGETQYF. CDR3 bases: TGTGCCAGCACCCACTTAGGACAGGGGGAGACCCAGTACTTC.

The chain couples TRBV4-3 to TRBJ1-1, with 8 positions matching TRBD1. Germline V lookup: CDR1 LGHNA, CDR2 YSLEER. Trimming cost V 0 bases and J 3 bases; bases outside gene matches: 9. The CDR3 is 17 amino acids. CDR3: CASSQDQSRGRYTEAFF. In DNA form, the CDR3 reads TGCGCCAGCAGCCAAGATCAGTCCAGGGGGCGGTACACTGAAGCTTTCTTT.

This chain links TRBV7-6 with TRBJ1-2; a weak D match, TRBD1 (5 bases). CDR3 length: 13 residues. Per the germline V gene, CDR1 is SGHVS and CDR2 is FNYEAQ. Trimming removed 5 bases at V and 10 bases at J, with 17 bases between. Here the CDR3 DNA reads TGTGCCAGCAGCCCCAGAGGTGGGGCGGACTACACCTTC. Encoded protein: CASSPRGGADYTF.

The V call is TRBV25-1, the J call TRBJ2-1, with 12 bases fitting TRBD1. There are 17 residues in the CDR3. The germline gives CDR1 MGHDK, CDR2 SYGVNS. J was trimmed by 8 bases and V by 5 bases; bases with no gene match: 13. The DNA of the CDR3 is TGTGCCAGCAGTAACCTTCCGGGACAGGGGGCCGACGATGAGCAGTTCTTC. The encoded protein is CASSNLPGQGADDEQFF.

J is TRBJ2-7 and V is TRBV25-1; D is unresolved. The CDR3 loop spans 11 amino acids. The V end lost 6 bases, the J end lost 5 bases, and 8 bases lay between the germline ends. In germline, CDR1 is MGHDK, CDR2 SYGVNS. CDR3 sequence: CASRGFHEQYF. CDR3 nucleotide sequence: TGTGCCAGCAGGGGTTTCCACGAGCAGTACTTC.

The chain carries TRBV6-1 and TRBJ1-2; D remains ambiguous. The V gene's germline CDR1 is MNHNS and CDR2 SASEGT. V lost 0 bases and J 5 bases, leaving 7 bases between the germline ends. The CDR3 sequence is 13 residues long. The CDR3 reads CASSEATYYGYTF. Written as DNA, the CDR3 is TGTGCCAGCAGTGAAGCGACCTATTATGGCTACACCTTC.

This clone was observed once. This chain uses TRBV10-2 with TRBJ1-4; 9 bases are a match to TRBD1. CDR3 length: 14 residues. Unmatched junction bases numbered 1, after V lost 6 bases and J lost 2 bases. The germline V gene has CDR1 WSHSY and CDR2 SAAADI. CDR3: CASSGQGTNEKLFF. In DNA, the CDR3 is TGCGCCAGCAGCGGACAGGGGACTAATGAAAAACTGTTTTTT.

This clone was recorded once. CDR3 region: CASSLRLAGGFDEQFF. In DNA, the CDR3 is TGTGCCAGCAGCTTACGACTAGCGGGAGGGTTTGATGAGCAGTTCTTC. This chain joins TRBV13 and TRBJ2-1; 14 bases map to TRBD2. From germline, CDR1 is PRHDT and CDR2 FYEKMQ (reference sequence). CDR3 length: 16 amino acids. The V segment lost 2 bases and the J segment 8 bases; nucleotides outside the gene matches: 5.

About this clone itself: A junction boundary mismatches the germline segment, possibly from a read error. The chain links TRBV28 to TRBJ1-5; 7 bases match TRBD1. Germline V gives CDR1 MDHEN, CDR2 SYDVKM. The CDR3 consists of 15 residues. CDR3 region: CASSFDRVSTQPQHF. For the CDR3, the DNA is TGTGCCAGCAGTTTTGACAGGGTGAGCACTCAGCCCCAGCATTTT.

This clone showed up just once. CDR3 DNA sequence: TGTGCCAGCAGTTTGGGGGGGGGACACAATCAGCCCCAGCATTTT. Its translation: CASSLGGGHNQPQHF. J is TRBJ1-5 and V is TRBV28, with D perhaps matching TRBD1 (6 bases). Trimming removed 3 bases at V and 3 bases at J, with 12 bases between. The CDR3 loop spans 15 amino acids. CDR1 and CDR2 (germline): MDHEN, SYDVKM.

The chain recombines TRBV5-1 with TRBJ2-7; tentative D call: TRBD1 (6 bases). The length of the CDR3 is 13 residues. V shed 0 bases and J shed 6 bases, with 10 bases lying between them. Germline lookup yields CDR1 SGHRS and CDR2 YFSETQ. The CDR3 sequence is CASSLGQAGEQYF. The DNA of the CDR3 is TGCGCCAGCAGCTTGGGACAGGCCGGCGAGCAGTACTTC. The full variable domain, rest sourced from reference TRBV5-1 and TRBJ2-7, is KAGVTQTPRYLIKTRGQQVTLSCSPISGHRSVSWYQQTPGQGLQFLFEYFSETQRNKGNFPGRFSGRQFSNSRSEMNVSTLELGDSALYLCASSLGQAGEQYFGPGTRLTVT.